This TCR beta chain was sequenced in a study of cytotoxic CD8 clonotypes in ibrutinib-treated CLL (dated by TCRdb to about 2021). Notes on the research overall: The cohort included about 15 treatment-naive and eleven to twelve relapsed/refractory patients; roughly 17 were IGHV unmutated. Partial responses were observed in some 24 patients and complete responses in 2; after a median follow-up of 68 months, remission was maintained in around 14 patients and progression was observed in approximately 12. The response samples were drawn at a median of 12 months into treatment, with a range of about 6 to 40 months. On average, each sample yielded around 250,000 productive templates and 85,000 to 95,000 productive rearrangements. Of the approximately 90 people in the trial, 26 had longitudinal samples available. Cryopreserved peripheral blood mononuclear cells were collected at three points: before therapy, at response, and at either sustained remission or disease progression. What the authors observed across the whole study: Clonality increased at ibrutinib response, stayed stable in sustained remission, and fell back toward baseline at progression. Public clonotypes were rare and either contracted or stayed stable during treatment, and the rise in clonality at ibrutinib response reflected the expansion of private clonotypes. At baseline, clonality was higher than in age-matched healthy donors and showed a strong correlation with circulating CD8+ T-cell counts. Sampling times were not matched between sustained-remission and progressing patients, and lymph node repertoires were not studied.

Each clonotype received, on average, 10x coverage in deep resolution sequencing performed on a MiSeq, where the target depth lay between 1 in 1 million and 1 in 200,000 T cells. The immunoSEQ hsTCRB Kit was used to generate TCR beta libraries. On the authors' methods: The data were analyzed with ImmunoSEQ Analyzer and ImmunoSEQ Data Assistant, and V, D and J gene assignments followed IMGT definitions. Clonality was computed as one minus normalized Shannon entropy of productive rearrangement frequencies, ranging from 0 to 1. Only overrepresented clonotypes making up at least 0.05% of each patient's repertoire were included in the public clonotype analysis. Fewer than 15 repertoires from age-matched healthy donors, obtained from immuneACCESS, served as clonality controls. TCRdb obtained this table from immuneACCESS and retained in-frame rearrangements with V and J assigned. These tables miss some clones; where compared with another copy, unresolved V genes account for less than half of the shortfall, and the remainder is unexplained. From that table come the V and J calls and clone size; the DNA was used to work out D and trimming. The sample has 300,000 to 350,000 clones on record, about 80% of them singletons. 5% to 7% of the sample is held by the ten biggest clonotypes.

For TCR beta library preparation, roughly 2 micrograms of genomic DNA was extracted from cryopreserved PBMCs. High-throughput TCR beta sequencing was performed on longitudinal blood samples from CLL patients receiving ibrutinib monotherapy. Patients were enrolled in a phase 2 open-label single-center ibrutinib monotherapy trial. Of note for this clone: The clone's antigen remains unknown. Base qualities are not recorded, but no much larger clone differs from it by a single base.

The CDR1 and CDR2 encoded by the germline V gene (reference sequence) are SEHNR and FQNEAQ. There are 14 amino acids in the CDR3, from cysteine to phenylalanine inclusive. Of the read, only the CDR3 DNA is kept; its 42 bases are in frame from base 1. V loses 4 bases of germline sequence and J loses 1 base, and the interval between the two ends is 9 bases. This chain is built from TRBV7-9 and TRBJ2-3, with a weak D call of TRBD1 (6 bases match). This TCR was recovered from a human donor with chronic lymphocytic leukemia. The sequences come from PBMCs, collected before ibrutinib treatment. CDR3 protein: CASSYPGGTDTQYF. Read as DNA, the sequence is TGTGCCAGCAGCTACCCAGGGGGCACAGATACGCAGTATTTT.